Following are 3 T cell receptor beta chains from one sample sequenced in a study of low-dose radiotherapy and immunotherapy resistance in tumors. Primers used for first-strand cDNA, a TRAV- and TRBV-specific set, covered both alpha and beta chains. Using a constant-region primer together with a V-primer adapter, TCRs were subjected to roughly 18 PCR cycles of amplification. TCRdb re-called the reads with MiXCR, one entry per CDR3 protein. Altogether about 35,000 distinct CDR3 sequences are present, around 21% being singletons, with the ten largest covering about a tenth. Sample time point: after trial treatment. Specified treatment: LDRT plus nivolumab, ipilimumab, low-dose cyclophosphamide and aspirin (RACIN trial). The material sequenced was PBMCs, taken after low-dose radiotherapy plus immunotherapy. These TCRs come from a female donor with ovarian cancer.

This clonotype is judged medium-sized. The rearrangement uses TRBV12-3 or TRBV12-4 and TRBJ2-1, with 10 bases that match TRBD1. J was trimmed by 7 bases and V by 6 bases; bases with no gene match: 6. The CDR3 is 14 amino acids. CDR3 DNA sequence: TGTGCCAGCAGCTCACCGGGACAGGGGAATGAGCAGTTCTTC. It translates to CASSSPGQGNEQFF.

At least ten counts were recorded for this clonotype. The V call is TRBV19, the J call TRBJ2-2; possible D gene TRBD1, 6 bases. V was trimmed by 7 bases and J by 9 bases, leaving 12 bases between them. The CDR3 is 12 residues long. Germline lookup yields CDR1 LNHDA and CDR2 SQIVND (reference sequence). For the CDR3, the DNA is TGTGCCAGTACCAGGGGATCCCGGGAGCTGTTTTTT. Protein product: CASTRGSRELFF.

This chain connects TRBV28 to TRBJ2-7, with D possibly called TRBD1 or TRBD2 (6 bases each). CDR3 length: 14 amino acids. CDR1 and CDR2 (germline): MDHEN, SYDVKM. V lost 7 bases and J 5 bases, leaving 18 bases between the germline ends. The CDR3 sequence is CASTPGWGAHEQYF. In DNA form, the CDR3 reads TGTGCCAGCACCCCAGGTTGGGGGGCCCACGAGCAGTACTTC.